The T cell receptor beta chain described here comes from a study of T cells in Graves' hyperthyroidism and ophthalmopathy. This clonotype was detected a few times. TCR beta CDR3 region amplification was performed from RNA transcripts. The HTBI primer set drove a first-round RT-PCR of the TCR CDR3. TCRdb independently ran MiXCR on the multiplex PCR reads; one entry per CDR3 protein. The sample has hundreds of thousands of distinct CDR3 sequences; around 42% are singletons. Hyperthyroidism in the patients, aged 18 to 65, was newly diagnosed and under 2 months in duration. The sequence was obtained from a woman between 18 and 30 years old with Graves' hyperthyroidism. The sequenced sample was peripheral blood or thyroid tissue (not recorded which).

The CDR3 nucleotides read TGCAGCGTTGTCTCCTCAGGGAGAGCCTACGAGCAGTACTTC. It yields the protein CSVVSSGRAYEQYF. V usage is TRBV29-1 and J usage is TRBJ2-7; D may be TRBD1 or TRBD2 (5 bases each). The germline V and J ends were trimmed by 4 bases and 2 bases, with 15 bases remaining between them. The germline V gene encodes CDR1 SQVTM and CDR2 ANQGSEA. The CDR3 runs 14 residues.